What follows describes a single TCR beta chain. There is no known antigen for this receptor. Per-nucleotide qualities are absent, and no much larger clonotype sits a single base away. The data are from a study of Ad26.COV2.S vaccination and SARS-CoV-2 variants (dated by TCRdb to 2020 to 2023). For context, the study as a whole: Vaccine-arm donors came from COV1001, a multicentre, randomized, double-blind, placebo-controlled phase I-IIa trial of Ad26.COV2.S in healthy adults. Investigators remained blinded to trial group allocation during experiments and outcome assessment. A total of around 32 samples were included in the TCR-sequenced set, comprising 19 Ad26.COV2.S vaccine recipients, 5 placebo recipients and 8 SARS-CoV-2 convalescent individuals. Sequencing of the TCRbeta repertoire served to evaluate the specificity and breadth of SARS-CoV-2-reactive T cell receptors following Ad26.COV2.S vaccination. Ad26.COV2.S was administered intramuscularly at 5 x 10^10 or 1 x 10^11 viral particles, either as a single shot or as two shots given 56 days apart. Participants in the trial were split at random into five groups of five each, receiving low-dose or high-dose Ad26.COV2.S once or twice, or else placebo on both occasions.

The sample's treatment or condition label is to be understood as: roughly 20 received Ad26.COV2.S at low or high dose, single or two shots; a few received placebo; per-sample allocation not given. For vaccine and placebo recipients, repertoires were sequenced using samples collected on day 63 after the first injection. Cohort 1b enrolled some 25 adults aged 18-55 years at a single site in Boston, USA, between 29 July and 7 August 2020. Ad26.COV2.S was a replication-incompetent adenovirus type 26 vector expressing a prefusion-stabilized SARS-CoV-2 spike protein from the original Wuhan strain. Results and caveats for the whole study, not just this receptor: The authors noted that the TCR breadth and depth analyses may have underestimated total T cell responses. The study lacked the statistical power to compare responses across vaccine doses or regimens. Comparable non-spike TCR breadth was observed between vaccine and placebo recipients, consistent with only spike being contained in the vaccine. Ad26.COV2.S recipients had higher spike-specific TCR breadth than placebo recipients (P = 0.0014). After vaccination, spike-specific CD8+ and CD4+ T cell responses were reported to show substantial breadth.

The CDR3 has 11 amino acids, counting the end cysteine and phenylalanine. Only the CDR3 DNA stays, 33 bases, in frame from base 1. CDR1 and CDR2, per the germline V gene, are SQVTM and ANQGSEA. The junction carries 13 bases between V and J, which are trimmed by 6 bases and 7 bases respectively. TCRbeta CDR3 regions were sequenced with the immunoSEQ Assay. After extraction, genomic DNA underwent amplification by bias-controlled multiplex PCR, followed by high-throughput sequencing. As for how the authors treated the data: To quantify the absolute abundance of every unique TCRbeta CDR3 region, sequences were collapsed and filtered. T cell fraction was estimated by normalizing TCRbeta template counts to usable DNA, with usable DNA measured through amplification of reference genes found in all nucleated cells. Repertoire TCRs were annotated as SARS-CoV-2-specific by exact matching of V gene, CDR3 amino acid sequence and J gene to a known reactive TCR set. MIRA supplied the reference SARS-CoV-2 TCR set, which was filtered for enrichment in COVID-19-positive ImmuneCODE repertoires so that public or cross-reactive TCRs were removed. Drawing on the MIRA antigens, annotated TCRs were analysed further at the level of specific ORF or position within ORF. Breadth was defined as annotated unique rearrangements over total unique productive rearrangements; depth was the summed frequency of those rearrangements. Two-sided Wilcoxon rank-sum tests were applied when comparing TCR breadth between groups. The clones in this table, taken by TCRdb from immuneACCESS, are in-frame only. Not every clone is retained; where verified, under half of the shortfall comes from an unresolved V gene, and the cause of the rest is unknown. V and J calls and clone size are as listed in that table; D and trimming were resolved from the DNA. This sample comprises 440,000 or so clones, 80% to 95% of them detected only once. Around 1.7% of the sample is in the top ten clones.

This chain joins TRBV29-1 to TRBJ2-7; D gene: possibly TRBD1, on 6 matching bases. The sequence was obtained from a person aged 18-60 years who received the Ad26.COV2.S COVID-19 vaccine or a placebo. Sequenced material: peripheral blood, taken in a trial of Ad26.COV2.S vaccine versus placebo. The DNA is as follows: TGCAGCGTAACGACAGGCCGTGAGCAGTACTTC. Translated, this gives CSVTTGREQYF.